This T cell receptor (beta chain) was retrieved from a study of shared clonotypes between healthy human individuals. Study conclusions and caveats: The naive CD4 repertoires of a handful of donors were compared, and roughly 5% of clonotypes were shared. Lower generation probabilities were found for non-shared clonotypes than for those shared by all four donors. An anticipated effect of sequencing depth on clonotype sharing among donors was recognized.

The method was immunoSEQ multiplex PCR; TCRdb's version includes in-frame clones alone and lacks a portion of them. The sample records 2,500,000 or so clones, 90% to 95% being singletons. As for this clone: As yet, its antigen is unknown.

From CD4+ cells came CD45RA+ naive and CD45RA-negative memory subsets. The receptor's source is a man younger than 30 in good health. Some clones in this sample may be carry-over from other donors' samples. The specimen was naive CD4+ T cells from PBMCs. Sample subset: CD45RA+ positively selected.

CDR3 region: CASSSDRSTDTQYF. In nucleotides, the CDR3 is TGTGCCAGTAGCAGCGACAGGTCCACAGATACGCAGTATTTT. This chain connects TRBV19 to TRBJ2-3, with D possibly being TRBD1 (6 bases). Trimming stripped 6 bases from V and 2 bases from J, with 12 bases between. Germline V gives CDR1 LNHDA, CDR2 SQIVND (reference sequence). The CDR3 covers 14 residues.